A selection of T cell receptor beta chains follows, all from one sample in a study of breast tumors, draining lymph nodes, adjacent tissues. TCRdb itself ran the multiplex PCR reads through MiXCR, one entry per CDR3 protein. Among about 21,000 distinct CDR3 sequences, approximately 48% were seen once, and the ten largest hold about 8.2%. Sequenced: breast tumor tissue. All receptors derive from a female donor with breast cancer. Some clones in this sample may be carry-over from other donors' samples. CDR3s leave out the opening cysteine and the closing phenylalanine or tryptophan. The order of the fields is clone size, J gene, D gene, V gene, CDR3 protein. The D gene is left open where the match is weak. Size is stated for part of the rows, as once, few or many counts, or as a class when the clone is expanded.

>many|TRBJ2-1|-|TRBV10-2
ASMQTTPSEQF
>-|TRBJ2-7|-|TRBV5-8
ASSNGQTYEQY
>many|TRBJ2-5|TRBD2|TRBV7-2
ASSRAGTSGYQETQY
>few|TRBJ2-2|TRBD2|TRBV5-1
ASSLARLAAKAGELF
>-|TRBJ2-2|-|TRBV5-6
ASRKLAASGLF
>many|TRBJ2-3|TRBD1|TRBV6-1
ASSETLGQGYTDTQY
>many|TRBJ2-7|-|TRBV20-1
SATSPQRLAAYEQY
>-|TRBJ2-1|TRBD2|TRBV2
ASSEDRGGGGGSYNEQF
>-|TRBJ1-2|-|TRBV5-1
ASGLDDRIYGYA
>-|TRBJ2-3|TRBD2|TRBV6-2/TRBV6-3
ASSSRGLAGVDTQY
>-|TRBJ2-1|TRBD2|TRBV27
ASSFVGGGPYNEQF
>medium-sized|TRBJ2-3|-|TRBV3-1
ASSQEGGADTQY
>many|TRBJ2-4|-|TRBV27
ASGRQGGKNIQY
>once|TRBJ1-3|TRBD1|TRBV7-9
ASSLGQGRNTIY
>-|TRBJ1-2|-|TRBV2
ASSEVTGYT
>many|TRBJ2-3|TRBD1|TRBV29-1
SARTGVTDTQY
>-|TRBJ1-2|-|TRBV28
ASSSDYGYT